This T cell receptor beta chain was sequenced during a study of CD8+CD57+ T cells in acquired aplastic anemia. Findings and caveats of the study: With respect to CD8+ Simpson's diversity, patients and controls did not differ significantly. Overlap between patients and controls comprised 25 to 30 CD8+ CDR3 sequences.

For this clonotype: The antigen remains unidentified. One junction end does not reproduce the germline sequence, and a read error may be involved.

According to the study, genomic DNA was the template for TCR beta VDJ and CDR3 profiling. TCRdb called the reads again in MiXCR, with one record for every CDR3 protein. The table includes around 400,000 distinct CDR3 sequences, about 70% detected once. The origin of this receptor is a human donor in good health, serving as a control. The sequencing sample was made of sorted CD4+, CD8+, or CD8+CD57+ T cells (not recorded which) from PBMCs.

CDR3 residues: CASSTSGGGGELYF. The CDR3 bases are TGTGCCAGTAGTACTAGCGGCGGGGGAGGGGAGTTGTATTTT. The gene calls are TRBV19 and TRBJ2-2, with 7 bases lining up with TRBD2. This CDR3 spans 14 amino acids. CDR1 is LNHDA and CDR2 is SQIVND in the germline V gene (reference sequence).